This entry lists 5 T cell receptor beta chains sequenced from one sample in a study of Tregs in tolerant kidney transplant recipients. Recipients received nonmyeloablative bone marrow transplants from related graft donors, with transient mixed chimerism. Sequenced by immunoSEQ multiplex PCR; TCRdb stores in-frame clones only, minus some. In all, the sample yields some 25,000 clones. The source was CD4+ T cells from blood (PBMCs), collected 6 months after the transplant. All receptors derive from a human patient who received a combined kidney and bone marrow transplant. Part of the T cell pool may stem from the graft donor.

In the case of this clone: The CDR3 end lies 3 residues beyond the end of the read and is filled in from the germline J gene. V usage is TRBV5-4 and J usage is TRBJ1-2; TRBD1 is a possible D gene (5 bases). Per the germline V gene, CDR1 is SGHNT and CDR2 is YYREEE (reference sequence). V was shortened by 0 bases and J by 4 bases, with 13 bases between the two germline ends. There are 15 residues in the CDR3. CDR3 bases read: TGTGCCAGCAGCTTGGGGGCAGGGATGTCCTATGGC. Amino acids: CASSLGAGMSYG. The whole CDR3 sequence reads CASSLGAGMSYGYTF.

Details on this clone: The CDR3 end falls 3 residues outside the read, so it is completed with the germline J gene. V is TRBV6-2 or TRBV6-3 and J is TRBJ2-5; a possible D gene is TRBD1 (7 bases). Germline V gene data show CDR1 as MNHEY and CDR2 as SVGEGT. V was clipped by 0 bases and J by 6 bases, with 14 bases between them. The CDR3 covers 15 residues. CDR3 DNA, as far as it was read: TGTGCCAGCAGTTACTCGGCGGGACAGCAGCAGACC. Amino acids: CASSYSAGQQQT. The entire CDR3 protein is CASSYSAGQQQTQYF.

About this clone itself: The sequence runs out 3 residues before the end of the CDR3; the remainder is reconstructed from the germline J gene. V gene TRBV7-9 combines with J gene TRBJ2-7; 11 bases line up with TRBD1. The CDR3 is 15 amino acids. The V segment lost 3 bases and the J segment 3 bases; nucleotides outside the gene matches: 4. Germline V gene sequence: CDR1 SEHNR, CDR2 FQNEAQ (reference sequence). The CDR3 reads CASSLGDRGYYEQYF. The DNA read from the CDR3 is TGTGCCAGCAGCTTGGGGGACAGGGGGTACTACGAG.

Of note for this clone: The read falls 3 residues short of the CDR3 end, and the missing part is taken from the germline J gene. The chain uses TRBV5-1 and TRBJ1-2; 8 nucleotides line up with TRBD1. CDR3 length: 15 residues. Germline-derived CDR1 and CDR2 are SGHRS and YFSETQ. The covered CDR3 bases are TGCGCCAGCAGCCCTAACCGACCACAGGGGGGCGGC. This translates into CASSPNRPQGGG. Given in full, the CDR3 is CASSPNRPQGGGYTF.

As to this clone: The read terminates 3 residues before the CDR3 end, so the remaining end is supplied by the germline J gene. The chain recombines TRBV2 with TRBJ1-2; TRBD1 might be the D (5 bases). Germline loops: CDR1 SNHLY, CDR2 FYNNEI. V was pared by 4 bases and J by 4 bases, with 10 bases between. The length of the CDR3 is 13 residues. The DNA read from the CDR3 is TGTGCCAGCAGTGCCAGGGTCAGCTATGGC. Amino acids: CASSARVSYG. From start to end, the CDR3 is CASSARVSYGYTF.